This T cell receptor (beta chain) appears in the sequencing data of a study of cytomegalovirus exposure and HLA in healthy donors. Note on this clone: Antigen: not known.

The PCR had 60 Vbeta and 13 Jbeta primers. Sequencing used immunoSEQ multiplex PCR; TCRdb keeps in-frame clones, though not all of them. The table shows approximately 190,000 clones, with around 85% occurring only once. Study results and limitations: It was reportedly the case that the classifier diagnosed cytomegalovirus status with high specificity and sensitivity. The investigators catalogued 150 or so TCR beta chains as cytomegalovirus-associated. Among CMV-associated TCR beta chains, most appeared HLA-restricted in a later analysis.

This CDR3 has 13 amino acids. The trim removed 7 bases at V and 5 bases at J, leaving 5 bases unmatched. Germline V gene lookup returns CDR1 SQVTM and CDR2 ANQGSEA. The chain has TRBV29-1 and TRBJ2-1, with 10 bases lining up with TRBD1. Sequencing was carried out using PBMCs. The TCR originated in a man in his forties in good health and CMV-seropositive. For the CDR3, the DNA is TGCAGCGCTGACAGGGGGCGCGACAATGAGCAGTTCTTC. It codes for CSADRGRDNEQFF.